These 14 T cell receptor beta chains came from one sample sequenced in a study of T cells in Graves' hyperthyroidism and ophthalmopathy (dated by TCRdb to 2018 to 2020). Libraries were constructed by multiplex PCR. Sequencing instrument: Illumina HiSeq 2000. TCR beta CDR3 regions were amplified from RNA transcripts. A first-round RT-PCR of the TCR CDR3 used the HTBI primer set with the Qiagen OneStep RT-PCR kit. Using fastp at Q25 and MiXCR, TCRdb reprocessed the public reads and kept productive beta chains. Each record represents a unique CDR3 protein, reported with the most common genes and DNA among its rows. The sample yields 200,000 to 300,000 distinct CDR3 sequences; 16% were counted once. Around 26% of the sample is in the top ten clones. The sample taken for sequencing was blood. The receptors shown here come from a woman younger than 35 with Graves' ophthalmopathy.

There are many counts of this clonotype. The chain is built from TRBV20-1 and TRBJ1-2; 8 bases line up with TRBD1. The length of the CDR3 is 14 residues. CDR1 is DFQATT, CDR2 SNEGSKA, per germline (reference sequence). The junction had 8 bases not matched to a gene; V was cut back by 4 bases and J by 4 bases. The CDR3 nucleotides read TGCAGTGCTACCCAGGACAGGGAAGGCTATGGCTACACCTTC. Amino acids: CSATQDREGYGYTF.

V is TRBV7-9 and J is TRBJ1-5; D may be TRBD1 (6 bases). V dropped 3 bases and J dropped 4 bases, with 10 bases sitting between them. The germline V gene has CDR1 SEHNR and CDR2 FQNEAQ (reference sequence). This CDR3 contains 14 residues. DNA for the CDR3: TGTGCCAGCAGCTTCGGCAGGGGTAATCAGCCCCAGCATTTT. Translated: CASSFGRGNQPQHF.

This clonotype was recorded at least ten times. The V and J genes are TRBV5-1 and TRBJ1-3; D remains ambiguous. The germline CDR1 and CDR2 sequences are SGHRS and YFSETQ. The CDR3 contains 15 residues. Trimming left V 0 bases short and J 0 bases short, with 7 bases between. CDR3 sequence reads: CASSLDGYSGNTIYF. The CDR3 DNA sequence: TGCGCCAGCAGCTTGGACGGTTACTCTGGAAACACCATATATTTT.

CDR3 amino acids: CASSPTSGRANTGELFF. The CDR3 bases are TGTGCCAGCAGCCCGACTAGCGGGAGGGCGAACACCGGGGAGCTGTTTTTT. The chain combines TRBV5-5 with TRBJ2-2; the match to TRBD2 covers 14 bases. J lost 0 bases, V lost 4 bases, and 2 bases had no gene match. CDR3 length: 17 residues. CDR1 SGHKS and CDR2 YYEKEE come from the germline V gene (reference sequence).

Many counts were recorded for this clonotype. CDR3 amino acids: CAWSPGQGGNTEAFF. DNA for the CDR3: TGTGCCTGGAGTCCTGGACAGGGAGGAAACACTGAAGCTTTCTTT. The J gene is TRBJ1-1, the V gene TRBV30, with 8 bases fitting TRBD1. The germline V gene has CDR1 GTSNPN and CDR2 SVGIG (reference sequence). V shed 2 bases, J shed 2 bases, and the junction held 7 bases outside the gene matches. This CDR3 spans 15 amino acids.

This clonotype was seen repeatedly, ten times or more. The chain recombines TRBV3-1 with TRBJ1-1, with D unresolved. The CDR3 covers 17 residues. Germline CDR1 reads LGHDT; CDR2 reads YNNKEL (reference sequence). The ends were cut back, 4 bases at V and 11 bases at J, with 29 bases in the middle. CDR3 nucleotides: TGTGCCAGCAGCCCGGATGGTTTCCGGGATTTTACCGGCGGTGCTTTCTTT. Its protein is CASSPDGFRDFTGGAFF. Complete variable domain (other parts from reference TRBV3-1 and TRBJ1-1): DTAVSQTPKYLVTQMGNDKSIKCEQNLGHDTMYWYKQDSKKFLKIMFSYNNKELIINETVPNRFSPKSPDKAHLNLHINSLELGDSAVYFCASSPDGFRDFTGGAFFGQGTRLTVV.

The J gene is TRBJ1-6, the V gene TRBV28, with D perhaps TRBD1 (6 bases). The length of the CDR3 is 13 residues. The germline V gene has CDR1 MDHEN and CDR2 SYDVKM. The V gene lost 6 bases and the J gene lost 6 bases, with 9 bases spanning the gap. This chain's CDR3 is CASREGGNSPLHF. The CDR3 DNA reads TGTGCCAGCAGGGAAGGGGGTAATTCACCCCTCCACTTT.

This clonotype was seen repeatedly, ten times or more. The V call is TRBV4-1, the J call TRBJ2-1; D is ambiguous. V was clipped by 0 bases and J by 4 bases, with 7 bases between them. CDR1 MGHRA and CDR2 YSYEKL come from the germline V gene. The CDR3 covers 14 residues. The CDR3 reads CASSQETVYNEQFF. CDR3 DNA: TGCGCCAGCAGCCAAGAAACGGTGTACAATGAGCAGTTCTTC.

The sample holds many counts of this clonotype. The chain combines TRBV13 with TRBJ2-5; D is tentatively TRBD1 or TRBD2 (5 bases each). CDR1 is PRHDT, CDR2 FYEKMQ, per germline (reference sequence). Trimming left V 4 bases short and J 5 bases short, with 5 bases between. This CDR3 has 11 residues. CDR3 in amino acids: CASSWGETQYF. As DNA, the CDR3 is TGTGCCAGCAGCTGGGGGGAGACCCAGTACTTC.

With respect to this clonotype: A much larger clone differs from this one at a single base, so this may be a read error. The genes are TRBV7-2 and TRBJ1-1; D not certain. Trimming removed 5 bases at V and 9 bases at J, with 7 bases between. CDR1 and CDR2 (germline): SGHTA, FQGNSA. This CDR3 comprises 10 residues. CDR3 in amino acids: CASSGSKAFF. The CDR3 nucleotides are TGTGCCAGCAGCGGATCCAAAGCTTTCTTT.

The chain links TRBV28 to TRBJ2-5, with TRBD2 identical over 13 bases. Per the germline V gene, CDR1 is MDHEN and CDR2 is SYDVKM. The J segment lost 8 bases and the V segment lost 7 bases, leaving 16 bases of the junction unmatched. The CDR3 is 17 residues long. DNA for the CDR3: TGTGCCAGCAACCCAACGGTGAGGACTAGCGGGGGAACTACCCAGTACTTC. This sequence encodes CASNPTVRTSGGTTQYF.

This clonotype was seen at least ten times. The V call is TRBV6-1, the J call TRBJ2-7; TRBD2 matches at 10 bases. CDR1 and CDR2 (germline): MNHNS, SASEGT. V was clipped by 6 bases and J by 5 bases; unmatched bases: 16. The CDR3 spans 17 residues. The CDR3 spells CASRTGRMSGRANEQYF. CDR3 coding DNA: TGTGCCAGCAGGACAGGGAGGATGAGCGGGAGGGCGAACGAGCAGTACTTC.

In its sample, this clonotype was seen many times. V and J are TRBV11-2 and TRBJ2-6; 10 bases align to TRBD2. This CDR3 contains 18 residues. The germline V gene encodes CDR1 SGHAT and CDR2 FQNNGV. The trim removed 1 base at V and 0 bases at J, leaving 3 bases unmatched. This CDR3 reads CASSLAASGSSGANVLTF. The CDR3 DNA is TGTGCCAGCAGCTTAGCGGCTAGCGGGAGCTCTGGGGCCAACGTCCTGACTTTC.

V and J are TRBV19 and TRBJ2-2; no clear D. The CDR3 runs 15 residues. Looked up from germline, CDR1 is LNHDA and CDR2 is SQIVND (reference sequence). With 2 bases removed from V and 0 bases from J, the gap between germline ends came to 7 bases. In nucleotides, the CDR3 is TGTGCCAGTAGTATAAGCCCAGCGAACACCGGGGAGCTGTTTTTT. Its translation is CASSISPANTGELFF.